This entry describes one T cell receptor beta chain. Antigen unknown. This record belongs to a study of cytomegalovirus exposure and HLA in healthy donors. Broader study findings: The presence/absence work took it that sequencing depth was about the same across donors.

The PCR had 60 Vbeta and 13 Jbeta primers. The protocol was immunoSEQ multiplex PCR, while the TCRdb copy is restricted to in-frame clones and leaves out a portion. The table lists 140,000 or so clones, 82% of them singletons. The sequencing sample was made of PBMCs. This receptor was taken from a male donor in good health and CMV-seronegative.

The CDR3 DNA follows: TGCAGCGTTCGGACAGGCCTTTCCTATGCAACTAATGAAAAACTGTTTTTT. The encoded protein is CSVRTGLSYATNEKLFF. J is TRBJ1-4 and V is TRBV29-1; 7 nucleotides line up with TRBD1. Trimming took 5 bases from V and 0 from J; bases not matched to a gene: 12. CDR1 is SQVTM, CDR2 ANQGSEA, per germline. This CDR3 region has 17 residues.